Listed below are T cell receptor beta chains from one sample, sequenced in a study of draining lymph node invasion in breast cancer. TCRdb used MiXCR to reprocess the bulk RNA-seq reads, holding one entry per CDR3 protein. Of approximately 4,000 distinct CDR3 sequences in the sample, 78% were seen once. The sequencing input was sorted memory CD4+ effector T cells from a lymph node. These TCRs come from a female donor with luminal breast cancer. CDR3s include the opening cysteine and the closing phenylalanine or tryptophan. The D gene is left open where the match is weak. Some rows mark clone size as missing; the rest say once, few, many or name a class of expanded clone.

TRBV20-1	.	TRBD1	TRBJ1-4	TGCAGTGCTAGAGATCCCAGGGGGGATGAAAAACTGTTTTTT	CSARDPRGDEKLFF
TRBV12-3/TRBV12-4	.	.	TRBJ2-2	TGTGCCAGCAGTTTGCGGCAGGGTTACACCGGGGAGCTGTTTTTT	CASSLRQGYTGELFF
TRBV28	.	.	TRBJ2-3	TGTGCCAGCAGACTCGGGACGAGCACAGATACGCAGTATTTT	CASRLGTSTDTQYF
TRBV5-1	.	.	TRBJ2-3	TGCGCCAGCAGCTTGGCAGGAGCTCCCACAGATACGCAGTATTTT	CASSLAGAPTDTQYF
TRBV4-3	few	TRBD1	TRBJ2-1	TGCGCCAGCAGCCAAGATACCGGGACAGGGGATTTCTACAATGAGCAGTTCTTC	CASSQDTGTGDFYNEQFF
TRBV28	.	TRBD2	TRBJ2-1	TGTGCCAGCAGTTCACCGACTAGCGGGAGTTGGGGGGTCGCCAATGAGCAGTTCTTC	CASSSPTSGSWGVANEQFF
TRBV28	.	.	TRBJ2-4	TGTGCCAGCAGTTCCGGGCTACTAGCCAAAAACATTCAGTACTTC	CASSSGLLAKNIQYF
TRBV20-1	.	.	TRBJ1-6	TGCAGTGCCCGAGGGGCCCCGGTGTCGAATTCACCCCTCCACTTT	CSARGAPVSNSPLHF
TRBV5-5	.	.	TRBJ1-5	TGTGCCAGCAGCTTCGGACAGTACAATCAGCCCCAGCATTTT	CASSFGQYNQPQHF
TRBV12-3/TRBV12-4	.	TRBD1	TRBJ2-1	TGTGCCAGCAGTTTAATGGGACAGATAATCGAGCAGTTCTTC	CASSLMGQIIEQFF
TRBV16	.	TRBD1	TRBJ1-1	TGTGCCAGCAGCCCCGACCGGACAGGGACCACTGAAGCTTTCTTT	CASSPDRTGTTEAFF
TRBV28	.	TRBD2	TRBJ2-1	TGTGCCAGCTCCCAGAGTTTCATAGCGGGAGAAGAAGGCAATGAGCAGTTCTTC	CASSQSFIAGEEGNEQFF
TRBV3-1	.	.	TRBJ1-2	TGTGCCAGCAGCCAAGGAAGGGCAATTCATCACTATGGCTACACCTTC	CASSQGRAIHHYGYTF
TRBV13	.	.	TRBJ1-3	TGTGCCAGCAGCTTTCGGGGACCGAGCTCTGGAAACACCATATATTTT	CASSFRGPSSGNTIYF
TRBV7-2	.	TRBD2	TRBJ2-1	TGTGCCAGCAGCTCCAGCGGGAGGTCGTTGAATGAGCAGTTCTTC	CASSSSGRSLNEQFF
TRBV11-1	.	TRBD1	TRBJ2-4	TGTGCCAGCAGCTCGGGACAGGGCAACATTCAGTACTTC	CASSSGQGNIQYF